A selection of T cell receptor beta chains follows, all from one sample in a study of blood T cell repertoires in COVID-19. This table comes from immunoSEQ multiplex PCR, and its TCRdb copy is limited to in-frame clones, with some not included. This table holds roughly 250,000 clones, about 93% found once. Material: peripheral blood. The receptors were sampled from a man aged 25 to 40 with COVID-19, enrolled during active disease. The CDR3 runs from the conserved cysteine through the conserved F or W. D genes are given only for firm matches. The size entry is marked missing in some rows and otherwise reads once, few, many or a size class.

TGTGCCAGCAGTTACTCGATTTCTAGGAGTACAGATACGCAGTATTTT,CASSYSISRSTDTQYF,once,TRBJ2-3,.,TRBV6-5
TGCAGTGCTAGTAATGTTGAACAGGGCGGCAATCAGCCCCAGCATTTT,CSASNVEQGGNQPQHF,.,TRBJ1-5,.,TRBV20-1
TGTGCCACCAGTGATTCGACAGAAACACAAGAGACCCAGTACTTC,CATSDSTETQETQYF,once,TRBJ2-5,.,TRBV24-1
TGCGCCAGCTCAACCCTTGGGGGGGAAAGTGAAGCTTTCTTT,CASSTLGGESEAFF,.,TRBJ1-1,.,TRBV5-1
TGTGCCAGCAGCGCAACCGGGACAGAGAGGGGAATCACTGAAGCTTTCTTT,CASSATGTERGITEAFF,.,TRBJ1-1,TRBD1,TRBV9
TGTGCCAGTAGTATAGGCAGTCTGGAAAAACTGTTTTTT,CASSIGSLEKLFF,.,TRBJ1-4,.,TRBV19
TGTGCCAGCAGCTTAGGGGGGGCTGCCACAGATACGCAGTATTTT,CASSLGGAATDTQYF,once,TRBJ2-3,.,TRBV13
TGTGCCAGCAGTCGGACGGGACACGACGCGAGCTCCTATAATTCACCCCTCCACTTT,CASSRTGHDASSYNSPLHF,.,TRBJ1-6,.,TRBV6-6
TGTGCCAGCAGCTTAGTTGCAGGGGGCCGGGGCACTGAAGCTTTCTTT,CASSLVAGGRGTEAFF,.,TRBJ1-1,TRBD1,TRBV11-2
TGTGCCAGCAGTTATAAGCCGGGACAGGGGGAAAGGCAGTACTTC,CASSYKPGQGERQYF,.,TRBJ2-7,TRBD1,TRBV7-6